The 14 T cell receptor beta chains in this list originate from one sample, sequenced in a study of T cells after yellow fever vaccination. Using its own MiXCR run on the 5' RACE reads, TCRdb lists one record per CDR3 protein. The sample has 300,000 to 400,000 distinct CDR3 sequences; about 11% are singletons. This sample comprised CD4+ T cells sorted from PBMCs, obtained 45 days after the yellow fever booster vaccination. Receptors originate from a young man who received the YFV17D yellow fever vaccine.

The rearrangement joins TRBV7-3 to TRBJ2-3; 8 bases are a match to TRBD2. CDR3 size: 16 residues. Germline assignment: CDR1 SGHTA and CDR2 FQGTGA. V dropped 5 bases and J dropped 2; count of bases not matched to a gene: 9. The CDR3 region is CASSLIAGLNTDTQYF. The CDR3 DNA reads TGTGCCAGCAGCCTGATAGCGGGGCTAAACACAGATACGCAGTATTTT.

This clonotype has at least ten counts. The chain links TRBV7-9 to TRBJ1-2; D is undetermined. The length of the CDR3 is 12 residues. V shed 4 bases and J shed 7 bases, with 10 bases lying between them. CDR1 and CDR2 (germline): SEHNR, FQNEAQ (reference sequence). CDR3 nucleotides: TGTGCCAGCAGCTCTACGGACCTTGGCTACACCTTC. Translated: CASSSTDLGYTF.

This clonotype was detected many times. CDR3 bases: TGTGCCAGCACAGGGGGCGGAGAGCAGTTCTTC. It codes for CASTGGGEQFF. The rearrangement joins TRBV10-3 to TRBJ2-1; TRBD1 matches at 9 bases. J lost 10 bases, V lost 10 bases, and 5 bases had no gene match. Per germline, CDR1 ENHRY and CDR2 SYGVKD. CDR3 length: 11 residues.

Only a few counts were recorded for this clonotype. V gene TRBV7-9 combines with J gene TRBJ2-7; D remains ambiguous. This CDR3 spans 11 amino acids. V was trimmed by 3 bases and J by 6 bases, leaving 6 bases between them. The V gene's germline CDR1 is SEHNR and CDR2 FQNEAQ (reference sequence). CDR3 in amino acids: CASSLSFEQYF. The DNA of the CDR3 is TGTGCCAGCAGCTTGAGTTTCGAGCAGTACTTC.

The rearrangement links TRBV18 to TRBJ1-4, with D perhaps TRBD1 (6 bases). Germline values: CDR1 KGHSH, CDR2 LQKENI. The CDR3 runs 15 residues. V was trimmed by 2 bases and J by 8 bases, leaving 15 bases between them. In nucleotides, the CDR3 is TGTGCCAGCTCACCAACGGAGGGAAGGGGGGAAAAACTGTTTTTT. This codes for CASSPTEGRGEKLFF.

This clonotype was counted a few times. The chain uses TRBV7-2 and TRBJ2-3; D unresolved. The CDR3 runs to 14 residues. V lost 5 bases to trimming and J lost 1 base, with 10 bases between them. Per the germline V gene, CDR1 is SGHTA and CDR2 is FQGNSA. CDR3 in DNA: TGTGCCAGCAGCCTCGACGTTGGCACAGATACGCAGTATTTT. Encoded protein: CASSLDVGTDTQYF.

This clonotype was detected only a few times. This chain uses TRBV6-6 with TRBJ2-7; the match to TRBD2 covers 8 bases. CDR1 is MNHNY and CDR2 is SVGAGI in the germline V gene (reference sequence). V shed 2 bases and J 1 base; nucleotides not matched to a gene: 4. CDR3 length equals 15 residues. CDR3 protein: CASSYGAGESYEQYF. CDR3 bases: TGTGCCAGCAGTTACGGAGCGGGGGAGTCCTACGAGCAGTACTTC.

There are a few counts of this clonotype. The V gene is TRBV29-1, the J gene TRBJ1-1, with D hard to call. V was trimmed by 1 base and J by 4 bases, leaving 10 bases between them. There are 13 residues in the CDR3. Germline V gives CDR1 SQVTM, CDR2 ANQGSEA. CDR3 protein: CSVEARMGTEAFF. Written as DNA, the CDR3 is TGCAGCGTTGAAGCCAGAATGGGCACTGAAGCTTTCTTT.

The table lists this clonotype with a few counts. This chain joins TRBV4-2 and TRBJ1-2; unclear D gene. Per germline, CDR1 LGHNA and CDR2 YNFKEQ. The V end lost 0 bases, the J end lost 4 bases, and 12 bases lay between the germline ends. The CDR3 loop spans 15 amino acids. The CDR3 DNA reads TGTGCCAGCAGCCAAGATCGCAAAGGCCTCTATGGCTACACCTTC. Amino acid sequence: CASSQDRKGLYGYTF.

The gene calls are TRBV28 and TRBJ1-1; perhaps TRBD1 as D (5 bases). From germline, CDR1 is MDHEN and CDR2 SYDVKM. V dropped 2 bases and J dropped 0 bases, with 16 bases sitting between them. CDR3 size: 17 residues. The CDR3 loop is CASSLRPGIWMNTEAFF. The CDR3 DNA is TGTGCCAGCAGTTTACGACCAGGGATCTGGATGAACACTGAAGCTTTCTTT. The full variable domain, its missing parts supplied by reference TRBV28 and TRBJ1-1, is DVKVTQSSRYLVKRTGEKVFLECVQDMDHENMFWYRQDPGLGLRLIYFSYDVKMKEKGDIPEGYSVSREKKERFSLILESASTNQTSMYLCASSLRPGIWMNTEAFFGQGTRLTVV.

The table lists this clonotype with a few counts. The gene calls are TRBV20-1 and TRBJ2-1; possibly TRBD2 for D (7 bases). CDR3 length equals 15 residues. V lost 1 base, J lost 8 bases, and 18 bases lay in between. Germline values: CDR1 DFQATT, CDR2 SNEGSKA (reference sequence). CDR3 region: CSARGYGGGRDEQFF. The CDR3 DNA sequence: TGCAGTGCTAGAGGTTACGGCGGGGGCAGGGATGAGCAGTTCTTC.

The chain links TRBV5-1 to TRBJ1-1; 7 bases are shared with TRBD1. The CDR3 length is 15 residues. Germline-derived CDR1 and CDR2 are SGHRS and YFSETQ. V dropped 4 bases and J dropped 3; count of bases not matched to a gene: 9. CDR3 residues: CASSERTGGDTEAFF. Written as DNA, the CDR3 is TGCGCCAGCAGCGAACGGACAGGAGGGGACACTGAAGCTTTCTTT.

The sample holds a few counts of this clonotype. The CDR3 loop reads CSAPRRAGGRLETQYF. The CDR3 DNA sequence: TGCAGTGCCCCCCGGCGAGCGGGGGGGCGATTGGAGACCCAGTACTTC. The gene calls are TRBV20-1 and TRBJ2-5, with 10 bases lining up with TRBD2. With 6 bases clipped from V and 5 bases from J, the junction kept 15 bases outside the gene matches. Per the germline V gene, CDR1 is DFQATT and CDR2 is SNEGSKA (reference sequence). This CDR3 comprises 16 residues.

In this sample, this clonotype turned up a few times. The chain employs TRBV7-9 and TRBJ1-2, with 8 bases identical to TRBD1. The CDR3 is 17 amino acids. In germline, CDR1 is SEHNR, CDR2 FQNEAQ (reference sequence). V shed 5 bases, J shed 10 bases, and the junction held 21 bases outside the gene matches. CDR3 residues: CASSPSRLGMAGGAYTF. DNA of the CDR3: TGTGCCAGCAGCCCCTCTCGGTTGGGAATGGCAGGGGGCGCCTACACCTTC.